The rows below give T cell receptor beta chains drawn from one sample of a study of blood T cell repertoires in COVID-19. Measured with immunoSEQ multiplex PCR; TCRdb has only the in-frame clones, and not every one. This sample carries 150,000 or so clones, approximately 80% of them seen once, and the ten largest clones take around 1.5%. The sample consisted of peripheral blood. The receptor set was obtained from a human donor in a cohort sampled during active COVID-19. Both conserved end residues are part of each CDR3. D genes are given only for firm matches. Size tells how often a clone was seen (once, few, many) or the class of an expanded clone, and some rows leave it out.

d_call j_call clone_size v_call cdr3_nt cdr3_aa
. TRBJ2-7 . TRBV5-6 TGTGCCAGCAGCCGCCCCAGGGTTGGTGTTTACGAGCAGTACTTC CASSRPRVGVYEQYF
TRBD2 TRBJ2-3 . TRBV11-2 TGTGCCAGCAGTTTAGCGGGTCGCACAGATACGCAGTATTTT CASSLAGRTDTQYF
. TRBJ1-1 . TRBV6-2/TRBV6-3 TGTGCCAGCAGTTATGAGGGGAACACTGAAGCTTTCTTT CASSYEGNTEAFF
. TRBJ1-6 . TRBV7-2 TGTGCCAGCAGCTTAGACGGCAGGGGTTCTAATTCACCCCTCCACTTT CASSLDGRGSNSPLHF
TRBD1 TRBJ1-2 . TRBV27 TGTGCCAGCAGCCAGGACAGGGGTTTCGGCTACACCTTC CASSQDRGFGYTF
. TRBJ1-1 . TRBV3-1/TRBV3-2 TGTGCCAGCAGCCTTCCTGGGAGGGGAGGGAACACTGAAGCTTTCTTT CASSLPGRGGNTEAFF
. TRBJ1-3 . TRBV19 TGTGCCAGTAGTAAGAGCTCTGGAAACACCATATATTTT CASSKSSGNTIYF
TRBD2 TRBJ2-1 . TRBV29-1 TGCAGCGGGTCTAGCGGGAGTTTTGCTGAGCAGTTCTTC CSGSSGSFAEQFF
TRBD1 TRBJ2-5 . TRBV5-8 TGTGCCAGCAGCCCGACAGGGTACCCGGGTCGAGAGACCCAGTACTTC CASSPTGYPGRETQYF
. TRBJ1-2 . TRBV2 TGTGCCACCCGAGTGGGGGGGGTCTATGGCTACACCTTC CATRVGGVYGYTF
TRBD2 TRBJ2-7 . TRBV7-8 TGTGCCAGCAGCTCAACTAGCGGGAGTACCTACGAGCAGTACTTC CASSSTSGSTYEQYF
TRBD1 TRBJ1-2 once TRBV18 TGTGCCAGTTCAGGACAGGGCGGCTATGGCTACACCTTC CASSGQGGYGYTF
. TRBJ1-3 . TRBV7-9 TGTGCCAGCAGCTTAGTGGCTTATGGAAACACCATATATTTT CASSLVAYGNTIYF
. TRBJ2-6 . TRBV7-3 TGTGCCAGCAGCTCCGGACAGCTCAGCTCTGGGGCCAACGTCCTGACTTTC CASSSGQLSSGANVLTF
TRBD2 TRBJ2-1 . TRBV19 TGTGCCAGTAGCCGCCCCCCGGGACTAGCGGCTAATGAGCAGTTCTTC CASSRPPGLAANEQFF
TRBD2 TRBJ2-1 . TRBV28 TGTGCCAGCAGTTTCATTTCGGGAGGGTCCAATGAGCAGTTCTTC CASSFISGGSNEQFF
TRBD1 TRBJ1-2 . TRBV10-3 TGTGCCATCAGTGAGTCGACAGGGGGGACAGGTCATGGCTACACCTTC CAISESTGGTGHGYTF
. TRBJ2-7 . TRBV18 TGTGCCAGCTCACCGGTGGCCACCTACGAGCAGTACTTC CASSPVATYEQYF
TRBD1 TRBJ2-4 . TRBV6-6 TGTGCCAGCAGACTCGGACAGGGGGCTGACATTCAGTACTTC CASRLGQGADIQYF
TRBD1 TRBJ2-5 few TRBV5-1 TGCGCCAGCAGTAGTGGGGTGCAGGGGGCGGACTTACAAGAGACCCAGTACTTC CASSSGVQGADLQETQYF
TRBD1 TRBJ2-3 . TRBV5-1 TGCGCCAGCACCCCGGGACAGAGGGCAGATACGCAGTATTTT CASTPGQRADTQYF
TRBD1 TRBJ2-2 . TRBV2 TGTGCCAGCTCCGGGACAGGGTTCACCGGGGAGCTGTTTTTT CASSGTGFTGELFF
TRBD1 TRBJ2-7 . TRBV2 TGTGCCAGCAGTTACATGACAGGGTCGGAAAACGAGCAGTACTTC CASSYMTGSENEQYF
. TRBJ2-2 few TRBV11-3 TGTGCCAGCAGCCGGGCCTCCGGGAGATCGGACACCGGGGAGCTGTTTTTT CASSRASGRSDTGELFF
. TRBJ2-2 . TRBV21-1 TGTGCCAGCAGCCTTGTCCCGGGACAGGGACGGAATTGGGAGCTGTTTTTT CASSLVPGQGRNWELFF
. TRBJ2-2 . TRBV27 TGTGCCAGCAGCTCCAGTATCAACACCGGGGAGCTGTTTTTT CASSSSINTGELFF
. TRBJ1-1 . TRBV12-3/TRBV12-4 TGTGCCAGCAGTTTCGGTCTAACGCGTACAGCTTTCTTT CASSFGLTRTAFF
. TRBJ1-1 . TRBV19 TGTGCCAGTAGTAGGGAACTTAAGGGGCTGGAAGCTTTCTTT CASSRELKGLEAFF
. TRBJ1-1 . TRBV18 TGTGCCAGCTCATTGAAACCCCAGGACACTGAAGCTTTCTTT CASSLKPQDTEAFF
TRBD1 TRBJ1-2 . TRBV10-1 TGCGCCAGCCGAGTGACAGGGACCCATCGTATACCTATTATTTATGGCTACACCTTC CASRVTGTHRIPIIYGYTF
. TRBJ1-1 . TRBV29-1 TGCAGCGTTGAAGATAATCCGACAGGAGGAGCTTTCTTT CSVEDNPTGGAFF
. TRBJ1-3 . TRBV3-1/TRBV3-2 TGTGCCAGCAGCCAAGGTCAGAATGGAAACACCATATATTTT CASSQGQNGNTIYF
TRBD2 TRBJ2-2 few TRBV7-2 TGTGCCAGCAGCTTTAGGACTAGCGTAGCCGGGGAGCTGTTTTTT CASSFRTSVAGELFF
. TRBJ1-2 . TRBV20-1 TGCAGTGCTGGGGGAGGTGGGGGCTACACCTTC CSAGGGGGYTF
. TRBJ1-1 . TRBV3-1/TRBV3-2 TGTGCCAGCAGCCAACACGGCGCCGGGGGGTGGACTGAAGCTTTCTTT CASSQHGAGGWTEAFF
. TRBJ2-5 . TRBV5-1 TGCGCCAGCAGCTTGGGGACTGGCGGCTACCAAGAGACCCAGTACTTC CASSLGTGGYQETQYF
TRBD2 TRBJ2-7 once TRBV6-1 TGTGCCAGCAGTGCAACTGCGGGAGAAGGGCTGGCCTACGAGCAGTACTTC CASSATAGEGLAYEQYF